What follows is one T cell receptor (beta chain) and its context. Its cognate antigen is unknown. Donors with ophthalmopathy: moderate-to-severe activity, CAS ≥3, NOSPECS ≥4, duration under 3 months. Among the exclusions were patients with other autoimmune diseases, uncontrolled infections, pregnancy or lactation. This specimen comes from a study of Graves' ophthalmopathy and Graves' hyperthyroidism. Germline V gives CDR1 LGHDT, CDR2 YNNKEL (reference sequence). The CDR3 sequence is 12 residues long. V lost 4 bases and J 13 bases, leaving 11 bases between the germline ends. General study findings and limits: Discrimination between ophthalmopathy and stable hyperthyroidism by a 13-signature model showed 87.88% sensitivity and less than 84% specificity. Blood was where most expanded thyroid clonotypes above 0.001 frequency also turned up.

Researchers took RNA transcripts and amplified TCR beta CDR3 regions from them. A first-round RT-PCR used HTBI primers, followed by a second-round multiplex PCR. TCRdb re-derived calls from the multiplex PCR reads in MiXCR, one entry per CDR3 protein. The sample contains almost 750,000 distinct CDR3 sequences, roughly 40% of which appear only once. The rearrangement uses TRBV3-1 and TRBJ1-6; D is unclear. The sequenced sample consisted of peripheral blood. This clonotype was sampled from an adult man with Graves' ophthalmopathy. The CDR3 sequence is CASSRQRDPLHF. The DNA of the CDR3 is TGTGCCAGCAGCCGCCAGCGGGATCCCCTCCACTTT.